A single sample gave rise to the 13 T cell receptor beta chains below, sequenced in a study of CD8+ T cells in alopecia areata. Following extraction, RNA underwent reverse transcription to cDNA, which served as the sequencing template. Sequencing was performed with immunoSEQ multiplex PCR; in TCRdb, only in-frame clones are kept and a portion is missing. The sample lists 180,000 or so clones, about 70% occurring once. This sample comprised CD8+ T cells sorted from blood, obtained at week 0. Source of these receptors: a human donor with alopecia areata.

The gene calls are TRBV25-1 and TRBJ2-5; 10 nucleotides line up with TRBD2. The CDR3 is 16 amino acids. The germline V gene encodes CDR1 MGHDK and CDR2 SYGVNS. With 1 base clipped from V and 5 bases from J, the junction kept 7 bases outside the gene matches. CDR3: CASSESTSGDWETQYF. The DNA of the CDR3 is TGTGCCAGCAGTGAATCTACTAGCGGGGATTGGGAGACCCAGTACTTC.

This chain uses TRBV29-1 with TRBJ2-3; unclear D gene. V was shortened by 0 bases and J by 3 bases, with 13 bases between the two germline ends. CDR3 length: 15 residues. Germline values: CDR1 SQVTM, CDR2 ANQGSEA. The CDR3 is CSVEDLFRDTDTQYF. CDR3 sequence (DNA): TGCAGCGTTGAAGATCTTTTTAGGGATACAGATACGCAGTATTTT.

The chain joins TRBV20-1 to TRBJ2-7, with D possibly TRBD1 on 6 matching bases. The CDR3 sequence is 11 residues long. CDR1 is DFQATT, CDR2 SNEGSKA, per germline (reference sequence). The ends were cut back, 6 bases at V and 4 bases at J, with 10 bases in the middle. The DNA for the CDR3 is TGCAGTGCCCTACAGGGATACGAGCAGTACTTC. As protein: CSALQGYEQYF.

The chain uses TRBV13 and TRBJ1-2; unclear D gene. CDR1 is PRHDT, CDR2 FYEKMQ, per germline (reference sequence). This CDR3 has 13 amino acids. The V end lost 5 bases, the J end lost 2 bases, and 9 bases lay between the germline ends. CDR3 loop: CASSPGRNYGYTF. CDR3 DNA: TGTGCCAGCAGCCCCGGGCGGAACTATGGCTACACCTTC. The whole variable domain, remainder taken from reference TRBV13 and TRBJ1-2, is AAGVIQSPRHLIKEKRETATLKCYPIPRHDTVYWYQQGPGQDPQFLISFYEKMQSDKGSIPDRFSAQQFSDYHSELNMSSLELGDSALYFCASSPGRNYGYTFGSGTRLTVV.

The DNA of the CDR3 is TGCGCCAGCGGACATATTCAAGAGACCCAGTACTTC. Translation gives CASGHIQETQYF. The rearrangement joins TRBV4-1 to TRBJ2-5; D is possibly TRBD1 (5 bases). This CDR3 is 12 amino acids long. Germline V gene lookup returns CDR1 MGHRA and CDR2 YSYEKL. Trimming cost V 8 bases and J 2 bases, with 9 bases left between them.

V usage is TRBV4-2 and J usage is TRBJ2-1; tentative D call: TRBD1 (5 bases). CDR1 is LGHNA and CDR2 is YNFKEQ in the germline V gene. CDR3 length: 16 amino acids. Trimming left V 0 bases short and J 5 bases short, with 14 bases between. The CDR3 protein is CASSQEGPGHNNEQFF. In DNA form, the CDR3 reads TGTGCCAGCAGCCAAGAGGGGCCCGGACACAACAATGAGCAGTTCTTC.

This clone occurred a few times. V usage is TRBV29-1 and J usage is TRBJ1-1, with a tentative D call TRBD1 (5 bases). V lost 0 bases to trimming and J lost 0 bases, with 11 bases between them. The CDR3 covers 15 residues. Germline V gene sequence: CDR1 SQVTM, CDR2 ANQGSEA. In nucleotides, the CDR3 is TGCAGCGTTGAAGATTTGAGGGGACTGAACACTGAAGCTTTCTTT. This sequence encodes CSVEDLRGLNTEAFF. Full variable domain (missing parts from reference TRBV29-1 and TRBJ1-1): SAVISQKPSRDICQRGTSLTIQCQVDSQVTMMFWYRQQPGQSLTLIATANQGSEATYESGFVIDKFPISRPNLTFSTLTVSNMSPEDSSIYLCSVEDLRGLNTEAFFGQGTRLTVV.

CDR3 sequence (DNA): TGTGCCAGCAGCTCAGCCCTCCGCGAGCAGTACTTC. It is translated as CASSSALREQYF. V is TRBV13 and J is TRBJ2-7, with D unclear. Trimming stripped 4 bases from V and 6 bases from J, with 10 bases between. The germline V gene has CDR1 PRHDT and CDR2 FYEKMQ (reference sequence). The CDR3 is made up of 12 amino acids.

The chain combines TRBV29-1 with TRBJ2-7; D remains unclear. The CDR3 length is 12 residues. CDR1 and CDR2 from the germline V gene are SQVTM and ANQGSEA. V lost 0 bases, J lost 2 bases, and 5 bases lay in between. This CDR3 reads CSVEEGAYEQYF. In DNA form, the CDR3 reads TGCAGCGTTGAAGAGGGTGCCTACGAGCAGTACTTC.

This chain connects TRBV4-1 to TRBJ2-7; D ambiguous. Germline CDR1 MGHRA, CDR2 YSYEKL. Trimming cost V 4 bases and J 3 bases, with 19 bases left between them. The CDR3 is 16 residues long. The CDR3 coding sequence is TGCGCCAGCAGCCCTTTGACTCAAATTAACTTCTACGAGCAGTACTTC. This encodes CASSPLTQINFYEQYF.

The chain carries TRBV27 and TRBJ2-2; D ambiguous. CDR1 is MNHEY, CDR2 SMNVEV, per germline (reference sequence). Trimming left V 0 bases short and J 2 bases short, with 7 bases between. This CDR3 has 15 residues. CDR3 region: CASSLSWGNTGELFF. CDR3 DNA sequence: TGTGCCAGCAGTTTATCTTGGGGAAACACCGGGGAGCTGTTTTTT.

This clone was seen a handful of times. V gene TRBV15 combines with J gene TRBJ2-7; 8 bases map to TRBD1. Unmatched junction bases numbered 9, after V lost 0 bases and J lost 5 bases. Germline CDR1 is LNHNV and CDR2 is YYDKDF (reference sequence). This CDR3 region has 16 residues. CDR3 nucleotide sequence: TGTGCCACCAGCAGAGATTCGTCAGGGGGCCAAGACGAGCAGTACTTC. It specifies CATSRDSSGGQDEQYF.

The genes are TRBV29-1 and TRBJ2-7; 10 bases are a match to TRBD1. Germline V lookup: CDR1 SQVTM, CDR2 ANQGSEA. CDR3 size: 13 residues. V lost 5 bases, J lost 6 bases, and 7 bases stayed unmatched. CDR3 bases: TGCAGCGTTCTAACCGGGACAGGGGTCGAGCAGTACTTC. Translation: CSVLTGTGVEQYF.